Each of the 4 T cell receptor beta chains below was sequenced from the same sample in a study of T cell responses to AZD1222 COVID-19 vaccine (dated by TCRdb to about 2021). Taken with the paper, the label for time point translates to: baseline before first vaccination. The protocol used for the library was the immunoSEQ multiplex PCR assay. Held by TCRdb, this immuneACCESS table contains in-frame sequences only and omits some clones. Under half of the omission traces to an unresolved V gene where checked; the cause of the rest is unknown. This sample gives roughly 120,000 clones in total; around 84% of them show up just once. The ten most abundant clones make up 12% of the sample. The source was peripheral blood, collected on day 0 of AZD1222 vaccination. Source of these receptors: an adult in good health.

The rearrangement joins TRBV29-1 to TRBJ2-7; the match to TRBD2 covers 9 bases. This CDR3 is 12 amino acids long. Germline assignment: CDR1 SQVTM and CDR2 ANQGSEA. With V trimmed by 5 bases and J by 4 bases, 3 bases remained unmatched. CDR3 sequence reads: CSVLSGGYEQYF. The CDR3, as DNA: TGCAGCGTTCTAAGCGGGGGGTACGAGCAGTACTTC.

This chain joins TRBV2 and TRBJ2-7; TRBD1 agrees at 9 bases. After removal of 7 bases from V and 0 bases from J, the junction contained 4 bases not matched to a gene. Looked up from germline, CDR1 is SNHLY and CDR2 is FYNNEI. CDR3 length: 14 amino acids. CDR3 in DNA: TGTGCCAGCACAGCGGGACAGGGCTCCTACGAGCAGTACTTC. Translated: CASTAGQGSYEQYF.

The V call is TRBV19, the J call TRBJ2-1, with D uncertain. The V and J ends lost 6 bases and 7 bases respectively, with 19 bases between them. The CDR3 consists of 15 residues. Germline CDR1 LNHDA, CDR2 SQIVND (reference sequence). The CDR3 protein is CASSPSQTRRNEQFF. CDR3 DNA: TGTGCCAGTAGCCCCTCTCAGACCCGGCGAAATGAGCAGTTCTTC.

CDR3 amino acids: CASSEAAGGLNIQYF. The CDR3 DNA follows: TGTGCCAGCAGTGAAGCCGCAGGTGGTTTAAACATTCAGTACTTC. The V gene is TRBV6-1, the J gene TRBJ2-4; no clear D. CDR3 size: 15 residues. The germline gives CDR1 MNHNS, CDR2 SASEGT. The V and J ends lost 0 bases and 6 bases respectively, with 12 bases between them.